A selection of T cell receptor beta chains follows, all from one sample in a study of beta chain features in type 1 diabetes. TCRdb keeps only in-frame clones here, not all; method: immunoSEQ multiplex PCR. The table has 300,000 to 400,000 clones, around an eighth seen once. The sample consisted of naive CD4+ T cells from blood. The source is a man between 18 and 35 years old in good health. Each CDR3 is given with its conserved first and last residue. The D gene is left open where the match is weak. Clone sizes are given selectively: once, few, many, or a class where the clone is expanded.

j_call,v_call,clone_size,d_call,cdr3_nt,cdr3_aa
TRBJ2-3,TRBV28,NA,TRBD2,TGTGCCAGCTCCGGACTAGTTCGCCCAGATACGCAGTATTTT,CASSGLVRPDTQYF
TRBJ2-4,TRBV28,NA,TRBD1,TGTGCCAGCAGATCACAGGGGTTGGACATTCAGTACTTC,CASRSQGLDIQYF
TRBJ1-2,TRBV9,few,TRBD1,TGTGCCAGCTCCGGGACAGACCCTAGGGGTGGCTACACCTTC,CASSGTDPRGGYTF
TRBJ2-1,TRBV28,NA,TRBD2,TGTGCCAGCAGTTTTCCGACTAGCGGGGCTGGTGAGCAGTTCTTC,CASSFPTSGAGEQFF
TRBJ2-1,TRBV7-9,NA,NA,TGTGCCAGCAGCACGAGCTCCTACAATGAGCAGTTCTTC,CASSTSSYNEQFF
TRBJ1-4,TRBV28,few,NA,TGTGCCAGCAGCCCCGCGGGCTCTAATGAAAAACTGTTTTTT,CASSPAGSNEKLFF
TRBJ1-2,TRBV2,few,TRBD1,TGTGCCAGCAGCCTGAGACAGGGATCAAACTATGGCTACACCTTC,CASSLRQGSNYGYTF
TRBJ1-1,TRBV4-2,NA,NA,TGTGCCAGCAGCCAAGACAAGGACAGCTTTGAAGCTTTCTTT,CASSQDKDSFEAFF
TRBJ2-7,TRBV28,NA,NA,TGTGCCAGCAGTCCCCGACTGGATTCCTACGAGCAGTACTTC,CASSPRLDSYEQYF
TRBJ2-2,TRBV9,NA,TRBD2,TGTGCCAGCAGCGAGAGACTAGCGGGCACCGGGGAGCTGTTTTTT,CASSERLAGTGELFF
TRBJ2-1,TRBV7-2,NA,TRBD1,TGTGCCAGCAGCTCCATCTTGGGACAGTACTTGAGCTCCTACAATGAGCAGTTCTTC,CASSSILGQYLSSYNEQFF
TRBJ2-2,TRBV19,few,NA,TGTGCCAGTAGTATAGACCCAGATTTAAGTACCGCCGGGGAGCTGTTTTTT,CASSIDPDLSTAGELFF
TRBJ2-5,TRBV7-2,few,TRBD1,TGTGCCAGCAGCTTAGAGCCAGGGGGTATAGGTTGGACCCAGTACTTC,CASSLEPGGIGWTQYF
TRBJ2-3,TRBV7-2,NA,NA,TGTGCCAGCAGCTTAGCCGCGGGTTCCACAGATACGCAGTATTTT,CASSLAAGSTDTQYF
TRBJ1-5,TRBV2,few,NA,TGTGCCAGCAGTGAAGGGGCCAGAAATCAGCCCCAGCATTTT,CASSEGARNQPQHF
TRBJ2-7,TRBV6-6,few,TRBD1,TGTGCCAGCAGCCGTGACAGGGGCCACGAGCAGTACTTC,CASSRDRGHEQYF
TRBJ1-4,TRBV5-4,few,NA,TGTGCCAGCAGCTTGGATGGTCAGGGCGACTCAACTTTT,CASSLDGQGDSTF
TRBJ1-5,TRBV4-3,few,NA,TGCGCCAGCAGCCCCCTGGCAGGGAGGAATCAGCCCCAGCATTTT,CASSPLAGRNQPQHF
TRBJ2-3,TRBV9,NA,TRBD2,TGTGCCAGCAGCGTAGCTAGCGGGAGTCCAGATACGCAGTATTTT,CASSVASGSPDTQYF
TRBJ1-1,TRBV18,few,NA,TGTGCCAGCTCACCAGGGGCGGGGGAAGCTTTCTTT,CASSPGAGEAFF
TRBJ2-5,TRBV11-2,few,NA,TGTGCCAGCAGCTTAGGCCCGCGGGGCCGGGAGACCCAGTACTTC,CASSLGPRGRETQYF
TRBJ1-1,TRBV29-1,few,TRBD1,TGCAGCGCCATCAAGGGACAGGGGGCAGGGGCTTTCTTT,CSAIKGQGAGAFF
TRBJ2-7,TRBV5-1,NA,TRBD2,TGCGCCAGCAGTGCGGGAGGCTCCTACGAGCAGTACTTC,CASSAGGSYEQYF
TRBJ1-2,TRBV2,few,NA,TGTGCCAGCAGTGTATCCGAGGAAGGCTACACCTTC,CASSVSEEGYTF
TRBJ2-7,TRBV7-3,few,TRBD2,TGTGCCAGCAGCGGGGGCGTTGGGCTAGCGGGAGGCGAGCAGTACTTC,CASSGGVGLAGGEQYF
TRBJ1-6,TRBV13,NA,TRBD1,TGTGCCAGCAGCTCACGACAGGGTTCCAGGTCACCCCTCCACTTT,CASSSRQGSRSPLHF
TRBJ2-5,TRBV19,few,NA,TGTGCCAGTAGGAGTAGAGGCGGAGGAGAGACCCAGTACTTC,CASRSRGGGETQYF
TRBJ2-3,TRBV2,NA,NA,TGTGCCAGCAGCGCAGGGCGTACAGATACGCAGTATTTT,CASSAGRTDTQYF
TRBJ2-7,TRBV5-1,NA,NA,TGCGCCAGCAGCGGTGGTCCGGCGGGCGAGCAGTACTTC,CASSGGPAGEQYF
TRBJ1-4,TRBV5-4,few,NA,TGTGCCAGCAGCCGATGGGGGGTCGGTGAAAAACTGTTTTTT,CASSRWGVGEKLFF
TRBJ2-7,TRBV9,NA,TRBD1,TGTGCCAGCAGCGTAGGTGGGACAGGCTACTACGAGCAGTACTTC,CASSVGGTGYYEQYF
TRBJ1-4,TRBV7-6,few,NA,TGTGCCAGCAGCTTTACAGGGACTAATGAAAAACTGTTTTTT,CASSFTGTNEKLFF
TRBJ2-3,TRBV5-1,NA,TRBD2,TGCGCCAGCAGCTTCGTGACTAGCTTATCAACAGATACGCAGTATTTT,CASSFVTSLSTDTQYF